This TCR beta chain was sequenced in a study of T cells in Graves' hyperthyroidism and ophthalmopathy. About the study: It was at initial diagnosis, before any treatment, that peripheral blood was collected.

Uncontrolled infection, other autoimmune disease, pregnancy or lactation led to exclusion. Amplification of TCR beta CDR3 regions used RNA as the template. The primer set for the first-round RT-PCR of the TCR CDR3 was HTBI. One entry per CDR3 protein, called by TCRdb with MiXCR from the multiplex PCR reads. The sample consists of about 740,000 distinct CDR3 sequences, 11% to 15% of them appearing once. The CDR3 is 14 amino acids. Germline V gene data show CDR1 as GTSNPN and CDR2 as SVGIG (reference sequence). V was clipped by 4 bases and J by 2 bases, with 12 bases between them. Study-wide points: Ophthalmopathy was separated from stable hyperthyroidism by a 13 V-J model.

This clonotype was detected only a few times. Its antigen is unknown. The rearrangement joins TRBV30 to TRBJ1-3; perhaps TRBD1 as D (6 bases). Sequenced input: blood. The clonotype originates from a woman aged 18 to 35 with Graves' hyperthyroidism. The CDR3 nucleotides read TGTGCCTGGAACAGGGCTGGTCCTGGAAACACCATATATTTT. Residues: CAWNRAGPGNTIYF. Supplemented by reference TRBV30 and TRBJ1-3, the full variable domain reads SQTIHQWPATLVQPVGSPLSLECTVEGTSNPNLYWYRQAAGRGLQLLFYSVGIGQISSEVPQNLSASRPQDRQFILSSKKLLLSDSGFYLCAWNRAGPGNTIYFGEGSWLTVV.